The rows below give T cell receptor beta chains drawn from one sample of a study of blood T cell repertoires in COVID-19. Data came from immunoSEQ multiplex PCR; TCRdb stores just in-frame clones and leaves some out. The data show 200,000 to 250,000 clones, about 94% seen once. Material: peripheral blood. The receptors were sampled from a man in his 60s with COVID-19, enrolled during active disease. Both conserved end residues are part of each CDR3. A D gene is named only where the DNA matches it firmly. Clone size is not always given. Where it is, it says once, few, many or a class for expanded clones.

d_gene | abundance | j_gene | v_gene | CDR3nt | CDR3aa
- | - | TRBJ2-5 | TRBV5-4 | TGTGCCAGCAGCTCGGTGATGAGGCAAGAGACCCAGTACTTC | CASSSVMRQETQYF
- | - | TRBJ1-2 | TRBV18 | TGTGCCAGCTCACCACGGCAGGAGGACCCGGGTGGCTACACCTTC | CASSPRQEDPGGYTF
TRBD2 | - | TRBJ2-7 | TRBV7-9 | TGTGCCAGCAGCTTAGCCGAAACCGGGACTAGCGGCACGGCCTACGAGCAGTACTTC | CASSLAETGTSGTAYEQYF
- | - | TRBJ2-7 | TRBV25-1 | TGTGCCAGCAGGGGCGGCGGGGGCCAGTGGAACGAGCAGTACTTC | CASRGGGGQWNEQYF
TRBD1 | - | TRBJ2-7 | TRBV5-7 | TGTGCCAGCAGCTCCAACAGGGGCTCCTACGAGCAGTACTTC | CASSSNRGSYEQYF
TRBD2 | - | TRBJ2-1 | TRBV6-5 | TGTGCCAGCAATCGAGCGGGAGCTCGTAATGAGCAGTTCTTC | CASNRAGARNEQFF
- | - | TRBJ2-7 | TRBV12-3/TRBV12-4 | TGTGCCAGCAGTCCAGGGGTGTACGAGCAGTACTTC | CASSPGVYEQYF
- | - | TRBJ1-6 | TRBV27 | TGTGCCAGCAGTCTCCGGGTCCCGTCTTCACCCCTCCACTTT | CASSLRVPSSPLHF
TRBD1 | - | TRBJ2-1 | TRBV28 | TGTGCCAGCAGACTGACAGGGAACAATGAGCAGTTCTTC | CASRLTGNNEQFF
TRBD2 | - | TRBJ2-1 | TRBV7-3 | TGTGCCAGCAGCCCCCGGACTAGCGGTAACAATGAGCAGTTCTTC | CASSPRTSGNNEQFF
TRBD2 | - | TRBJ2-2 | TRBV4-1 | TGCGCCAGCAGCCAACAAGCGGGGGGTAACGGTAGATTCACCGGGGAGCTGTTTTTT | CASSQQAGGNGRFTGELFF
- | - | TRBJ2-1 | TRBV27 | TGTGCCAGCAGTTATACGCTGGGACTCTCGCCGGAGCAGTTCTTC | CASSYTLGLSPEQFF
- | - | TRBJ1-5 | TRBV7-2 | TGTGCCAGCAGCTTAGTTGGCCCGTATCAGCCCCAGCATTTT | CASSLVGPYQPQHF
TRBD1 | once | TRBJ2-6 | TRBV27 | TGTGCCAGCAGTTTTTTAAGGGACAGGGGTCTCCCTAGGGGGGCCAACGTCCTGACTTTC | CASSFLRDRGLPRGANVLTF
- | - | TRBJ1-1 | TRBV12-3/TRBV12-4 | TGTGCCAGCAGTTTACAGGGGACTGAAGCTTTCTTT | CASSLQGTEAFF
TRBD2 | - | TRBJ2-1 | TRBV27 | TGTGCCAGCAGTCCTCGACTAGCGGGGGGGCGTAATGAGCAGTTCTTC | CASSPRLAGGRNEQFF
- | - | TRBJ2-5 | TRBV12-3/TRBV12-4 | TGTGCCAGCAGTTTAGGACAGATGGAGACCCAGTACTTC | CASSLGQMETQYF
TRBD1 | - | TRBJ2-2 | TRBV5-1 | TGCGCCAGCAGCGGGGGACAGGGGATTACCGGGGAGCTGTTTTTT | CASSGGQGITGELFF
TRBD1 | few | TRBJ2-3 | TRBV19 | TGTGCCAGTAGTGAAACAGGGGGCAGGGCAGATACGCAGTATTTT | CASSETGGRADTQYF
- | - | TRBJ2-2 | TRBV5-4 | TGTGCCAGCAGCTTGGGCCCACTGGCCGGGGAGCTGTTTTTT | CASSLGPLAGELFF
- | - | TRBJ1-2 | TRBV6-1 | TGTGCCAGCAGTCAAAACACAGGGCAGGAGGGCTACACCTTC | CASSQNTGQEGYTF
TRBD1 | - | TRBJ1-4 | TRBV6-5 | TGTGCCAGCAGTTATCAGGGGGCAGATAATGAAAAACTGTTTTTT | CASSYQGADNEKLFF
TRBD1 | once | TRBJ1-6 | TRBV5-6 | TGTGCCAGCAGCCCCAGACAGGGGGAGTCACCCCTCCACTTT | CASSPRQGESPLHF
TRBD2 | - | TRBJ2-3 | TRBV4-2 | TGTGCCAGCAGCACGTCTAGCGGGGGGGCCCAGGGTACGCAGTATTTT | CASSTSSGGAQGTQYF
TRBD1 | - | TRBJ2-2 | TRBV30 | TGTGCCTGGAGAGGGGGACAGTTTTCCGGGGAGCTGTTTTTT | CAWRGGQFSGELFF
TRBD1 | - | TRBJ1-6 | TRBV6-5 | TGTGCCAGCAGTCCGGGACAGCAGAATTCACCCCTCCACTTT | CASSPGQQNSPLHF
TRBD2 | - | TRBJ2-1 | TRBV5-1 | TGCGCCAGCAGCTTGCGGCGCGGGGGGGCGGGTGAGCAGTTCTTC | CASSLRRGGAGEQFF
- | - | TRBJ1-2 | TRBV18 | TGTGCCAGCTCACCAGGAGGTTCCTATGGCTACACCTTC | CASSPGGSYGYTF
- | - | TRBJ1-2 | TRBV30 | TGTGCCTGGAGTGTACGCGGGGGATCGGGTAACTATGGCTACACCTTC | CAWSVRGGSGNYGYTF
- | - | TRBJ1-4 | TRBV28 | TGTGCCAGCAGTTTAGGACTTAATGAAAAACTGTTTTTT | CASSLGLNEKLFF
- | once | TRBJ2-6 | TRBV24-1 | TGTGCCACCAGTGACAGCGGGACAAAAGATAGCTCTGGGGCCAACGTCCTGACTTTC | CATSDSGTKDSSGANVLTF
TRBD1 | - | TRBJ2-6 | TRBV4-1 | TGCGCCAGCAGCCAAGACTGGGACAGCCACTCTGGGGCCAACGTCCTGACTTTC | CASSQDWDSHSGANVLTF